This T cell receptor (beta chain) was profiled in a study of response to subunit inactivated influenza vaccine. Using its own MiXCR run on the RT-PCR reads, TCRdb lists one record per CDR3 protein. Of 450,000 to 550,000 distinct CDR3 sequences in the sample, about 25% were seen once. In germline, CDR1 is LNHNV, CDR2 YYDKDF (reference sequence). The CDR3 totals 15 residues. Trimming cost V 3 bases and J 6 bases, with 17 bases left between them. The sequenced sample was CD4+ T cells sorted from PBMCs, obtained more than 4 days after vaccination. The TCR comes from a middle-aged man who received an inactivated influenza vaccine. The chain recombines TRBV15 with TRBJ1-1, with D possibly TRBD1 on 6 matching bases. The CDR3 reads CATSRGGTQGAEAFF. CDR3 sequence (DNA): TGTGCCACCAGCAGGGGCGGGACACAGGGCGCTGAAGCTTTCTTT. Together with reference TRBV15 and TRBJ1-1, the CDR3 gives the full variable domain: DAMVIQNPRYQVTQFGKPVTLSCSQTLNHNVMYWYQQKSSQAPKLLFHYYDKDFNNEADTPDNFQSRRPNTSFCFLDIRSPGLGDTAMYLCATSRGGTQGAEAFFGQGTRLTVV.